These 15 T cell receptor beta chains were sequenced from one sample in a study of blood T cells in healthy people across ages. Sample-barcoded 5' priming and a J-beta primer mix drove a second PCR of about 7 to 12 cycles. TCRdb re-derived calls from the 5' RACE reads in MiXCR, one entry per CDR3 protein. The sample shows 550,000 to 750,000 distinct CDR3 sequences, around 20% of them seen only once. The sample comprised blood. These receptors originate from an older man in good health.

The gene calls are TRBV6-2 or TRBV6-3 and TRBJ1-5; D is unclear. From germline, CDR1 is MNHEY and CDR2 SVGEGT. Trimming removed 3 bases from V and 9 bases from J, with 9 bases in between. The CDR3 runs 12 residues. CDR3 nucleotide sequence: TGTGCCAGCAGTTATTCCCTCGGGCCCCAGCATTTT. Translating gives CASSYSLGPQHF.

V gene TRBV2 combines with J gene TRBJ2-5; 7 bases fit TRBD2. The DNA end is a closer match to TRBJ2-1, so the J assignment may be wrong. CDR3 length: 13 amino acids. CDR1 and CDR2 (germline): SNHLY, FYNNEI. The CDR3 DNA reads TGTGCCAGGAGCGGGGCAACGGGTAATGAGCAGTTCTTC. Translating it yields CARSGATGNEQFF.

This clonotype was detected a few times. The chain uses TRBV20-1 and TRBJ2-7, with D possibly TRBD2 on 6 matching bases. The CDR3 length is 14 residues. CDR1 DFQATT and CDR2 SNEGSKA come from the germline V gene (reference sequence). V lost 0 bases and J lost 2, with 11 bases in between. CDR3 loop: CSARDRRGTYEQYF. The DNA for the CDR3 is TGCAGTGCTAGAGATCGGCGGGGAACCTACGAGCAGTACTTC.

V and J are TRBV9 and TRBJ2-5; 8 bases line up with TRBD2. The V and J ends lost 2 bases and 2 bases, in that order; junction bases with no gene match: 8. Germline lookup yields CDR1 SGDLS and CDR2 YYNGEE. The CDR3 sequence is 16 residues long. DNA for the CDR3: TGTGCCAGCAGCGTCGAGTTCGGGGGGGCTCAAGAGACCCAGTACTTC. Residues: CASSVEFGGAQETQYF.

The chain links TRBV25-1 to TRBJ2-5, with TRBD1 matching over 7 bases. This CDR3 region has 17 residues. The V gene end was trimmed by 1 base and the J gene end by 5 bases; junction bases not matched to a gene: 13. Germline values: CDR1 MGHDK, CDR2 SYGVNS. The CDR3 loop reads CASSESRTGWFGETQYF. The CDR3 DNA sequence: TGTGCCAGCAGTGAATCTCGGACAGGATGGTTCGGTGAGACCCAGTACTTC.

The chain couples TRBV3-1 to TRBJ2-5; 7 bases agree with TRBD1. TRBJ2-7 matches the DNA end more closely, so the J call is doubtful. Germline V gene data show CDR1 as LGHDT and CDR2 as YNNKEL (reference sequence). CDR3 length: 17 residues. The CDR3 nucleotides are TGTGCCAGCAGCCAAGTCGCCCGACAGGGCCTTTACTACGAGCAGTACTTC. Protein product: CASSQVARQGLYYEQYF.

In this sample, this clonotype turned up a few times. The chain employs TRBV7-2 and TRBJ1-2; unclear D gene. Germline V gene lookup returns CDR1 SGHTA and CDR2 FQGNSA. With 5 bases removed from V and 7 bases from J, the gap between germline ends came to 17 bases. The CDR3 sequence is 14 residues long. The CDR3 nucleotides are TGTGCCAGCAGCCCACCTACCCCGATCAGTGGCTACACCTTC. This codes for CASSPPTPISGYTF. Filled out from reference TRBV7-2 and TRBJ1-2, the complete variable domain reads GAGVSQSPSNKVTEKGKDVELRCDPISGHTALYWYRQSLGQGLEFLIYFQGNSAPDKSGLPSDRFSAERTGGSVSTLTIQRTQQEDSAVYLCASSPPTPISGYTFGSGTRLTVV.

This clonotype was counted only a few times. The chain carries TRBV24-1 and TRBJ2-2; D is uncertain. CDR1 KGHDR and CDR2 SFDVKD come from the germline V gene. Trimming removed 3 bases at V and 2 bases at J, with 6 bases between. The CDR3 spans 14 residues. CDR3 sequence: CATSDVLNTGELFF. CDR3 coding DNA: TGTGCCACCAGTGATGTGTTAAACACCGGGGAGCTGTTTTTT.

In nucleotides, the CDR3 is TGCAGTGCTAGGGGGCTTAGTAGCTCCGCCTCCTACGAGCAGTACTTC. Translation gives CSARGLSSSASYEQYF. The gene calls are TRBV20-1 and TRBJ2-5; D may be TRBD1 (5 bases). Near its end, the DNA agrees better with TRBJ2-7, so the J call may be wrong. CDR3 length: 16 residues. The germline gives CDR1 DFQATT, CDR2 SNEGSKA (reference sequence).

In the case of this clonotype: This may be a read error: a much more frequent sequence differs by one nucleotide. This chain's CDR3 is CASGDPGQGVWTGELFF. The CDR3 DNA follows: TGTGCCAGCGGTGATCCGGGACAGGGGGTTTGGACCGGGGAGCTGTTTTTT. V gene TRBV25-1 combines with J gene TRBJ2-2; TRBD1 matches 11 bases. This CDR3 has 17 amino acids. Germline CDR1 reads MGHDK; CDR2 reads SYGVNS.

The chain links TRBV20-1 to TRBJ2-3, with D tentatively TRBD2 (6 bases). The CDR3 is 13 amino acids. V was clipped by 6 bases and J by 5 bases, with 15 bases between them. Germline lookup yields CDR1 DFQATT and CDR2 SNEGSKA (reference sequence). The CDR3 sequence: CSAQRANGDTQYF. The CDR3 nucleotides are TGCAGTGCCCAGCGGGCCAACGGAGATACGCAGTATTTT.

The chain couples TRBV5-1 to TRBJ2-3; TRBD2 agrees at 9 bases. CDR1 and CDR2 (germline): SGHRS, YFSETQ. V was clipped by 2 bases and J by 1 base; unmatched bases: 2. This CDR3 has 15 residues. The CDR3: CASSLGTSRTDTQYF. As DNA, the CDR3 is TGCGCCAGCAGCTTAGGGACTAGCCGCACAGATACGCAGTATTTT.

The table lists this clonotype with many counts. The chain links TRBV7-2 to TRBJ1-4; a weak D match, TRBD1 (6 bases). This CDR3 is built from 14 residues. The germline V gene encodes CDR1 SGHTA and CDR2 FQGNSA. Trimming shortened V by 3 bases and J by 4 bases, and 9 bases separated the two germline ends. Here the CDR3 DNA reads TGTGCCAGCAGCTTGGACAGCTATAATGAAAAACTGTTTTTT. Protein: CASSLDSYNEKLFF.

V is TRBV29-1 and J is TRBJ1-2; 11 nucleotides line up with TRBD1. CDR3 length equals 14 residues. CDR1 and CDR2 from the germline V gene are SQVTM and ANQGSEA. J lost 4 bases, V lost 6 bases, and 7 bases had no gene match. This chain's CDR3 is CSVGDRGRSYGYTF. CDR3 nucleotide sequence: TGCAGCGTGGGGGACAGGGGGAGAAGCTATGGCTACACCTTC.

With regard to this clonotype: One base away lies a much larger clone, so this may be a sequencing read error. The rearrangement uses TRBV5-6 and TRBJ2-5; D is uncertain. Near its end, the DNA agrees better with TRBJ2-1, so the J call may be wrong. CDR1 SGHDT and CDR2 YYEEEE come from the germline V gene. This CDR3 spans 12 amino acids. Here the CDR3 DNA reads TGTGCCAGCAGCCAATCGTACAATGGGCAGTTCTTC. As protein: CASSQSYNGQFF.